This T cell receptor (beta chain) was captured by sequencing in a study of blood T cells in healthy people across ages. The CDR3 totals 15 residues. With 1 base removed from V and 3 bases from J, the gap between germline ends came to 11 bases. Germline values: CDR1 SNHLY, CDR2 FYNNEI. Extraction yielded at least 5 micrograms of total RNA per sample. A second about 6 to 12 cycle PCR used barcoded and J-beta primers. Tagging of each cDNA molecule was performed by a template-switch adaptor with 12 random nucleotides. Each single sample gave us at least 2.5 million CDR3-containing paired-end reads. A single record per CDR3 protein comes from TCRdb applying MiXCR to the 5' RACE reads. The sample lists 1.5 million to 1.9 million distinct CDR3 sequences; under 55% were seen once. The study's findings and limits: The long-lived group displayed more naive CD4+ cells, plus higher diversity, than the aged donors did.

This clonotype was recorded a few times. What it recognizes is unknown. The genes are TRBV2 and TRBJ2-3, with D possibly being TRBD2 (6 bases). The receptor's source is a young woman in good health. Input material: blood. CDR3 loop: CASSEGGGGTDTQYF. CDR3 nucleotides: TGTGCCAGCAGTGAAGGTGGGGGAGGAACAGATACGCAGTATTTT.